The clone carrying this TCR beta chain was recorded once. This CDR3 is built from 15 residues. J was trimmed by 7 bases and V by 2 bases; bases with no gene match: 10. Germline values: CDR1 GTSNPN, CDR2 SVGIG (reference sequence). Described time point: baseline, week 1 (first vaccination visit). Indicated treatment: pre-vaccination baseline after standard-of-care therapy. The protocol was immunoSEQ multiplex PCR, while the TCRdb copy is restricted to in-frame clones and leaves out a portion. Of around 88,000 clones in the sample, roughly 78% were seen once. The data stem from a study of a mutant IDH1 vaccine in newly diagnosed glioma. About the study: Radiotherapy, temozolomide, or both had been given previously, and both were given to most.

Here the sequenced sample was PBMCs, taken from a glioma patient treated with radiotherapy, temozolomide or both. This TCR was sampled from a man aged 40-50 years with glioma. V is TRBV30 and J is TRBJ1-5; TRBD1 matches at 8 bases. The CDR3 here is CAWSPTGTGGQPQHF. The CDR3 DNA is TGTGCCTGGAGTCCCACTGGAACAGGGGGACAGCCCCAGCATTTT.